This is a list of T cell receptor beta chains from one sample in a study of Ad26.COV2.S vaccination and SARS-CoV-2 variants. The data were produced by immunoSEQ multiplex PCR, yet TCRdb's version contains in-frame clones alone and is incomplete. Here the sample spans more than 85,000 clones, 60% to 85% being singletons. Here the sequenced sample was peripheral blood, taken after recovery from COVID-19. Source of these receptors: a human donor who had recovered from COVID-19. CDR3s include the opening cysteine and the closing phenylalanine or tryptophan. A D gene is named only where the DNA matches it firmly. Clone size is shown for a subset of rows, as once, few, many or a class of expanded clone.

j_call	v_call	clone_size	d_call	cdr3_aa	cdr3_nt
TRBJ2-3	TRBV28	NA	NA	CASSLAGGASTDTQYF	TGTGCCAGCAGTTTAGCGGGCGGGGCTAGCACAGATACGCAGTATTTT
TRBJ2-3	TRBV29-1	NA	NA	CSVATANSQDTQYF	TGCAGCGTTGCTACAGCCAATTCCCAGGATACGCAGTATTTT
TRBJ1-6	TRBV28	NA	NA	CASSLAQGSYNSPLHF	TGTGCCAGCAGTTTAGCGCAGGGCTCCTATAATTCACCCCTCCACTTT
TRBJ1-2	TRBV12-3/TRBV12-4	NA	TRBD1	CASSKDRAHGYTF	TGTGCCAGCAGTAAAGACAGGGCACATGGCTACACCTTC
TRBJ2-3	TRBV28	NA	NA	CASSLGHLTDTQYF	TGTGCCAGCAGTTTAGGCCACCTCACAGATACGCAGTATTTT
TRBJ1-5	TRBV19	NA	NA	CASSTFSQAYSNQPQHF	TGTGCCAGTAGTACCTTCTCACAGGCATATAGCAATCAGCCCCAGCATTTT
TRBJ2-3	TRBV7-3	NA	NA	CASSLLGLDTQYF	TGTGCCAGCAGTTTACTTGGTCTGGATACGCAGTATTTT
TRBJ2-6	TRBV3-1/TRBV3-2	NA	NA	CASSPQSPFGLMDSGANVLTF	TGTGCCAGCAGCCCTCAGAGCCCATTCGGCCTAATGGACTCTGGGGCCAACGTCCTGACTTTC
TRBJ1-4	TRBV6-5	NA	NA	CASRARQGNEKLFF	TGTGCCAGCAGGGCGAGGCAGGGAAATGAAAAACTGTTTTTT
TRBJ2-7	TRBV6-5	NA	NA	CASRVDSPSSYEQYF	TGTGCCAGCAGGGTAGACAGCCCCAGCTCCTACGAGCAGTACTTC
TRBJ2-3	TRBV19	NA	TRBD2	CASSMGLAMRTDTQYF	TGTGCCAGTAGTATGGGACTAGCTATGAGGACAGATACGCAGTATTTT
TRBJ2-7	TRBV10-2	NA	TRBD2	CASINHSSGGFYEQYF	TGCGCCAGCATAAACCACTCTAGCGGGGGGTTTTACGAGCAGTACTTC
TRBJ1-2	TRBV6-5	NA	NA	CASRTSLDYGYTF	TGTGCCAGCAGAACCTCCTTGGACTATGGCTACACCTTC
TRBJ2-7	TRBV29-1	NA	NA	CSVDDGTEQYF	TGCAGCGTTGACGACGGGACCGAGCAGTACTTC
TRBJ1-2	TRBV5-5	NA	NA	CASSLQERGYTF	TGTGCCAGCAGCTTACAGGAAAGAGGCTACACCTTC
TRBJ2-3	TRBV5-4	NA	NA	CASSPAGVPDTQYF	TGTGCCAGCAGCCCAGCAGGGGTCCCAGATACGCAGTATTTT
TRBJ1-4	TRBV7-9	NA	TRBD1	CASSPGQGNEKLFF	TGTGCCAGCAGCCCCGGACAGGGCAATGAAAAACTGTTTTTT
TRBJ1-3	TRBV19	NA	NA	CASSGQLERNTIYF	TGTGCCAGTAGTGGACAGCTGGAACGAAACACCATATATTTT
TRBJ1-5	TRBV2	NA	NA	CASSGGSEQVTQHF	TGTGCCAGCAGCGGTGGTTCGGAGCAAGTGACCCAGCATTTT
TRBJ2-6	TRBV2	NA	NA	CASSGPGANVLTF	TGTGCCAGCAGTGGACCTGGGGCCAACGTCCTGACTTTC
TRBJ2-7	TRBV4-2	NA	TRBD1	CASSQDLTTGQVLSYEQYF	TGTGCCAGCAGCCAAGATCTGACAACGGGACAGGTCTTGTCCTACGAGCAGTACTTC
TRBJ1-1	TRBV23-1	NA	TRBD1	CASSQYQTGGAGAFF	TGCGCCAGCAGTCAATACCAGACAGGGGGCGCGGGGGCTTTCTTT
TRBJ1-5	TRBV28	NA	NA	CASTGDRRNQPQHF	TGTGCCAGCACTGGCGACAGGCGCAATCAGCCCCAGCATTTT
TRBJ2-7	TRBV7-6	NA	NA	CASSLVTGNEQYF	TGTGCCAGCAGCTTGGTCACAGGGAACGAGCAGTACTTC
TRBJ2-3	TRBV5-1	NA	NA	CASSDHTDTQYF	TGCGCCAGCAGCGACCATACAGATACGCAGTATTTT
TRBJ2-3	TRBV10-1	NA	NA	CASSDPQDYTDTQYF	TGCGCCAGCAGTGATCCCCAGGATTACACAGATACGCAGTATTTT
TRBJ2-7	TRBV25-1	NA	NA	CASSVFYEQYF	TGTGCCAGCAGTGTATTCTACGAGCAGTACTTC
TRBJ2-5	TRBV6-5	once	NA	CASSSSGKETQYF	TGTGCCAGCAGTTCGAGCGGAAAAGAGACCCAGTACTTC
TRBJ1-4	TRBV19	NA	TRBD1	CASSIDWPGQGVSKDQKLFF	TGTGCCAGTAGTATAGATTGGCCGGGACAGGGAGTATCCAAGGATCAAAAACTGTTTTTT
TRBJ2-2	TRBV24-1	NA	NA	CATSDNTGELFF	TGTGCCACCAGTGACAATACCGGGGAGCTGTTTTTT
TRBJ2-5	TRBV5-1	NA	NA	CASSLVEGPGTQYF	TGCGCCAGCAGCTTAGTCGAGGGGCCGGGGACCCAGTACTTC
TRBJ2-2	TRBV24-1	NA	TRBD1	CATSDFGTGATGELFF	TGTGCCACCAGTGATTTTGGGACAGGCGCCACCGGGGAGCTGTTTTTT
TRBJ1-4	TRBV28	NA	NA	CASTPSGVEEKLFF	TGTGCCAGCACCCCCTCGGGGGTCGAAGAAAAACTGTTTTTT
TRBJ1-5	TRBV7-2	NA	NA	CASSPTRNQPQHF	TGTGCCAGCAGCCCTACCCGTAATCAGCCCCAGCATTTT
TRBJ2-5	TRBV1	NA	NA	CTSSPSGGGKETQYF	TGCACCAGCAGTCCAAGCGGGGGGGGAAAAGAGACCCAGTACTTC
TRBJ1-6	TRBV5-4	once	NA	CASTSGIKNSPLHF	TGTGCCAGCACCTCCGGCATTAAGAATTCACCCCTCCACTTT
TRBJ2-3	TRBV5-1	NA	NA	CASSLRTQSTDTQYF	TGCGCCAGCAGCTTGAGGACACAGAGCACAGATACGCAGTATTTT
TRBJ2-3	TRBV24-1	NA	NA	CATSDLLREGTDTQYF	TGTGCCACCAGTGATTTGCTCCGGGAAGGCACAGATACGCAGTATTTT
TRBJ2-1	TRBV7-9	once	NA	CASTHRGNYNEQFF	TGTGCCAGCACCCACCGAGGGAACTACAATGAGCAGTTCTTC
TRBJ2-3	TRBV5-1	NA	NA	CASSSSTADTQYF	TGCGCCAGCAGCTCCTCGACAGCAGATACGCAGTATTTT
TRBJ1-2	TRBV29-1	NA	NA	CSVASQDSNYGYTF	TGCAGCGTAGCGAGTCAGGACAGCAACTATGGCTACACCTTC
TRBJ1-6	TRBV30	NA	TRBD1	CAWRRQGAGTLHF	TGTGCCTGGAGGAGGCAGGGGGCCGGTACGCTCCACTTT
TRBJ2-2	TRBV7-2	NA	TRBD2	CASSLVSGVGTGELFF	TGTGCCAGCAGCTTAGTTAGCGGGGTCGGCACCGGGGAGCTGTTTTTT
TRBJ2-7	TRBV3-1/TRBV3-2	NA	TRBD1	CASSQDGTGAGWQYF	TGTGCCAGCAGCCAAGATGGGACAGGTGCGGGGTGGCAGTACTTC
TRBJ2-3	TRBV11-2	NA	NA	CASSLTGDADTQYF	TGTGCCAGCAGCTTAACCGGGGACGCAGATACGCAGTATTTT
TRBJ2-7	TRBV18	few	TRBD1	CASSRSTGQGSYEQYF	TGTGCCAGCTCACGATCGACAGGACAGGGATCCTACGAGCAGTACTTC